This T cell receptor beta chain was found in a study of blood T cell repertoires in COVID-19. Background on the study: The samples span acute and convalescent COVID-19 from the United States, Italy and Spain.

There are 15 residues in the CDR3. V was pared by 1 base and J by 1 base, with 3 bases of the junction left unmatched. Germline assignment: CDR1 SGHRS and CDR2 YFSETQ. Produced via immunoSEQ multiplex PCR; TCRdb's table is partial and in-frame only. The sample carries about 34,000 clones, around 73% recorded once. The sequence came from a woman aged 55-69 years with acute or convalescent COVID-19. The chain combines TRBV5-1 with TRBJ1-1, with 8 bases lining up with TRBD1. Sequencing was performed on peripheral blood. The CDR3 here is CASSLPGQANTEAFF. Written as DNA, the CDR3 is TGCGCCAGCAGCTTGCCGGGACAGGCGAACACTGAAGCTTTCTTT. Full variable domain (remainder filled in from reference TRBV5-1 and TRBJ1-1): KAGVTQTPRYLIKTRGQQVTLSCSPISGHRSVSWYQQTPGQGLQFLFEYFSETQRNKGNFPGRFSGRQFSNSRSEMNVSTLELGDSALYLCASSLPGQANTEAFFGQGTRLTVV.